Described below is a single T cell receptor beta chain sequence and its context. This entry belongs to a study of blood T cell repertoires in COVID-19. Measured with immunoSEQ multiplex PCR; TCRdb has only the in-frame clones, and not every one. The sample shows about 240,000 clones, approximately 83% of them seen only once. Germline values: CDR1 LGHNA, CDR2 YNFKEQ. Between the trimmed V and J ends, which lost 4 bases and 0 bases, there was a span of 10 bases. The CDR3 extends over 15 amino acids. The TCR sequence derives from a woman aged 80 or older with acute or convalescent COVID-19. V is TRBV4-2 and J is TRBJ1-3; D gene ambiguous. Specimen: peripheral blood. CDR3 in amino acids: CASSLGGSSGNTIYF. CDR3 in DNA: TGTGCCAGCAGCCTGGGAGGGAGCTCTGGAAACACCATATATTTT.